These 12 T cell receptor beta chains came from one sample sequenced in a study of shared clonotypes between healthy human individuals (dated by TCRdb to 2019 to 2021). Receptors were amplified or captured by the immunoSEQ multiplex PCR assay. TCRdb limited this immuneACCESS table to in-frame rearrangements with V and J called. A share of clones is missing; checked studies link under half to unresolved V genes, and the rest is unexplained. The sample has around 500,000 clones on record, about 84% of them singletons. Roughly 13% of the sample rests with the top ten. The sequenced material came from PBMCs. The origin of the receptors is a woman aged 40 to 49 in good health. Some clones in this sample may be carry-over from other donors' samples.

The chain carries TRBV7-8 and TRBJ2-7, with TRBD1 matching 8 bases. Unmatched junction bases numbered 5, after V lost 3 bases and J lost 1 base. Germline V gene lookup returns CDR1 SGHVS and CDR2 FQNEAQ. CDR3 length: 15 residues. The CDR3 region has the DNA TGTGCCAGCAGCTTGCACCGGGACAGGTCCTACGAGCAGTACTTC. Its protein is CASSLHRDRSYEQYF.

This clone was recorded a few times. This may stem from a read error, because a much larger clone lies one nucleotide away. CDR3 coding DNA: TGTGCCAGCAGCGCTAATCGTGAATCTCGAAATGGCTACATCTTC. This sequence encodes CASSANRESRNGYIF. The V call is TRBV7-6, the J call TRBJ1-2; no clear D. The length of the CDR3 is 15 residues. Germline CDR1 is SGHVS and CDR2 is FNYEAQ.

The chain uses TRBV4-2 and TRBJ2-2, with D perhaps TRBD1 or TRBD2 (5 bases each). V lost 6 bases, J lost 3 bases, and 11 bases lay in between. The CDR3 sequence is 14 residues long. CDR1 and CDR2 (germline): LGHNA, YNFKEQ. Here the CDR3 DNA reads TGTGCCAGCAGGTCAGGGACGGACACCGGGGAGCTGTTTTTT. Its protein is CASRSGTDTGELFF.

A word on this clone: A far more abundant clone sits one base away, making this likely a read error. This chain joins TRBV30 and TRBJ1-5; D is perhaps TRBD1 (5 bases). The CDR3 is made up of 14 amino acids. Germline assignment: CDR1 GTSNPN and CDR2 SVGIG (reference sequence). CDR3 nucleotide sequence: TGTTCCTGGAGTGGGGGTTTAGGGGATCAGCCCCAGCATTTT. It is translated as CSWSGGLGDQPQHF.

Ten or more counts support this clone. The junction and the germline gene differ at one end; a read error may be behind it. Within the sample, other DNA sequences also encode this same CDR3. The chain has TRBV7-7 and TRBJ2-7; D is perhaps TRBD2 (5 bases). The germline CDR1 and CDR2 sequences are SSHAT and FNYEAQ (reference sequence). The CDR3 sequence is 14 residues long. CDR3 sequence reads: CASSPDWASYEQYF. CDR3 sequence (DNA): TGTGCTAGCAGCCCGGACTGGGCCTCCTACGAGCAGTACTTC.

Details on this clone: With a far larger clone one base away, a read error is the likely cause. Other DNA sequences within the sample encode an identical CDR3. The CDR3 protein is CAWSVGPSFYGYTF. The DNA of the CDR3 is TGTGCCTGGAGTGTCGGGCCATCCTTCTATGGCTACACCTTC. The chain combines TRBV30 with TRBJ1-2, with D unclear. V shed 0 bases and J shed 4 bases, with 12 bases lying between them. Germline CDR1 is GTSNPN and CDR2 is SVGIG (reference sequence). The CDR3 has 14 residues.

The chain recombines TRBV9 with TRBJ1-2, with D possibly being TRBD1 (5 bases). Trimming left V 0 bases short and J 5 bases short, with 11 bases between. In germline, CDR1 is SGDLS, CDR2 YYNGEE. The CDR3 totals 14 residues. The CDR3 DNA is TGTGCCAGCAGCGTAGGGAGGGACTTGTATGGCTACACCTTC. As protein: CASSVGRDLYGYTF.

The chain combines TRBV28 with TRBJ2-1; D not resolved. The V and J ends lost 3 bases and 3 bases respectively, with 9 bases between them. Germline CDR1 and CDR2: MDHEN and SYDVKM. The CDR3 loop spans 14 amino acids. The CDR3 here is CASSFYSGYNEQFF. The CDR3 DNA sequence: TGTGCCAGCAGTTTTTACTCTGGCTACAATGAGCAGTTCTTC.

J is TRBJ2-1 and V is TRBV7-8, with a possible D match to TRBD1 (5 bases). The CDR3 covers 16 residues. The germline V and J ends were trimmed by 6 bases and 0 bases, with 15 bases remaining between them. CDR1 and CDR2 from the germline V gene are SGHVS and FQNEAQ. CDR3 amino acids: CASSPYRLSSYNEQFF. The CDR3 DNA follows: TGTGCCAGCAGTCCATACAGGCTGAGCTCCTACAATGAGCAGTTCTTC.

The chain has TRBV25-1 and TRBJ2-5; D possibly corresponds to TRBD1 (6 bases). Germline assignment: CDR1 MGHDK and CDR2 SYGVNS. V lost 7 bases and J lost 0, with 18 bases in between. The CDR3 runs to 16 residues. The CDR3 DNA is TGTGCCAGCACCACACTGGGCAGGGGTAACCAAGAGACCCAGTACTTC. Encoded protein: CASTTLGRGNQETQYF.

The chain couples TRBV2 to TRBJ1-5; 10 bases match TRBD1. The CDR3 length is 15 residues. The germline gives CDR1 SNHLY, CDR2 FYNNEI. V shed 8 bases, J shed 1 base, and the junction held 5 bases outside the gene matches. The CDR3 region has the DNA TGTGCCAGCGTTGGGGACAGGGGAAGCAATCAGCCCCAGCATTTT. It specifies CASVGDRGSNQPQHF. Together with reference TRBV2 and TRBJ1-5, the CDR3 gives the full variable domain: EPEVTQTPSHQVTQMGQEVILRCVPISNHLYFYWYRQILGQKVEFLVSFYNNEISEKSEIFDDQFSVERPDGSNFTLKIRSTKLEDSAMYFCASVGDRGSNQPQHFGDGTRLSIL.

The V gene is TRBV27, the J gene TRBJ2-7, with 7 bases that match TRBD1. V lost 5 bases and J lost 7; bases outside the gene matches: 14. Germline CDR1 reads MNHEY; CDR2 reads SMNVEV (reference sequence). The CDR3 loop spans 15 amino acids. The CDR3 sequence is CASSPLYRGRREQYF. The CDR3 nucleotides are TGTGCCAGCAGTCCCCTCTACAGGGGAAGGAGGGAGCAGTACTTC.